This T cell receptor beta chain is from a study of blood T cell repertoires in COVID-19. Study-wide background: Sources were T cells, B-cell-depleted T cells, or PBMCs; the material itself was cDNA or gDNA.

Clones were sequenced by immunoSEQ multiplex PCR, and TCRdb holds only the in-frame ones, with some missing. The data show around 700,000 clones, 75% to 90% seen once. Germline CDR1 reads MNHEY; CDR2 reads SVGAGI. The CDR3 is made up of 14 amino acids. Between the trimmed V and J ends, which lost 2 bases and 6 bases, there was a span of 10 bases. What was sequenced was peripheral blood. This clonotype was sampled from a young woman with acute or convalescent COVID-19. This chain uses TRBV6-5 with TRBJ1-4, with D hard to call. For the CDR3, the DNA is TGTGCCAGCAGTTACGTTGCGGGAGATGAAAAACTGTTTTTT. Translation: CASSYVAGDEKLFF.